These 28 T cell receptor beta chains were sequenced from one sample in a study of T-cell reconstitution after alpha-beta-depleted transplantation in children. The authors prepared the TCRbeta library with unique molecular identifiers. TCRdb reprocessed the PCR reads via MiXCR and lists one record per CDR3 protein. The sample contains 350,000 to 500,000 distinct CDR3 sequences, 43% of which appear only once. The starting material was PBMCs, obtained before TCRalphabeta/CD19-depleted stem cell transplant. All receptors derive from a girl aged 2 to 10 with aplastic anemia, due to receive a stem cell transplant.

The CDR3 sequence is CATREGGAGVTDTQYF. In nucleotides, the CDR3 is TGTGCCACCAGGGAAGGGGGAGCAGGGGTCACAGATACGCAGTATTTT. The chain links TRBV15 to TRBJ2-3; D may be TRBD1 (6 bases). The germline V gene encodes CDR1 LNHNV and CDR2 YYDKDF (reference sequence). The CDR3 loop spans 16 amino acids. V lost 6 bases and J 2 bases, leaving 18 bases between the germline ends.

This clonotype was seen repeatedly, ten times or more. The rearrangement uses TRBV7-8 and TRBJ2-1; no reliable D call. CDR3 length: 15 residues. Germline V gives CDR1 SGHVS, CDR2 FQNEAQ. Deletions cut 5 bases from V and 4 bases from J, with 15 bases between. DNA of the CDR3: TGTGCCAGCAGCCTCAATGGGCTTCAATACAATGAGCAGTTCTTC. This gives the protein CASSLNGLQYNEQFF.

This clonotype has a handful of counts. The chain uses TRBV30 and TRBJ2-7, with 9 positions matching TRBD1. The J segment lost 5 bases and the V segment lost 5 bases, leaving 4 bases of the junction unmatched. In germline, CDR1 is GTSNPN, CDR2 SVGIG (reference sequence). This CDR3 has 12 residues. The chain's CDR3 is CAWGGQGNEQYF. As DNA, the CDR3 is TGTGCCTGGGGGGGACAGGGAAACGAGCAGTACTTC.

This clonotype was recorded many times. The chain's CDR3 is CASSLDDYEQYF. In nucleotides, the CDR3 is TGTGCCAGCAGCTTGGACGACTACGAGCAGTACTTC. J is TRBJ2-7 and V is TRBV5-6; D is unresolved. The CDR3 extends over 12 amino acids. V lost 0 bases and J 3 bases, leaving 4 bases between the germline ends. The V gene's germline CDR1 is SGHDT and CDR2 YYEEEE.

The genes are TRBV19 and TRBJ1-1, with a tentative D call TRBD1 (5 bases). Germline V CDR1 and CDR2: LNHDA, SQIVND (reference sequence). Trimming pared 5 bases from V and 0 bases from J, leaving 10 bases between. This CDR3 is 14 amino acids long. CDR3 bases: TGTGCCAGTAGTGCGGAGGGGCTGAACACTGAAGCTTTCTTT. This translates into CASSAEGLNTEAFF.

The V gene is TRBV7-9, the J gene TRBJ1-5; tentative D call: TRBD1 (5 bases). Germline-derived CDR1 and CDR2 are SEHNR and FQNEAQ (reference sequence). This CDR3 spans 13 amino acids. Trimming stripped 5 bases from V and 5 bases from J, with 10 bases between. For the CDR3, the DNA is TGTGCCAGCAGCCCTACGGGACATCAGCCCCAGCATTTT. This codes for CASSPTGHQPQHF.

The chain combines TRBV11-2 with TRBJ2-5, with TRBD2 as a possible D gene (6 bases). Germline CDR1 and CDR2: SGHAT and FQNNGV. V lost 1 base to trimming and J lost 10 bases, with 25 bases between them. The CDR3 sequence is 17 residues long. CDR3 in amino acids: CASSLGVAEPPQEGQYF. The CDR3 DNA follows: TGTGCCAGCAGCTTAGGGGTAGCGGAGCCCCCCCAAGAAGGCCAGTACTTC.

The CDR3 loop is CSARARDRAYEQYF. The CDR3 nucleotides read TGCAGTGCTAGAGCCCGGGACAGGGCTTACGAGCAGTACTTC. The chain recombines TRBV20-1 with TRBJ2-7; 9 positions agree with TRBD1. The J segment lost 4 bases and the V segment lost 1 base, leaving 5 bases of the junction unmatched. Germline loops: CDR1 DFQATT, CDR2 SNEGSKA (reference sequence). CDR3 length: 14 residues.

This chain uses TRBV5-1 with TRBJ2-7; no clear D gene. The ends were cut back, 2 bases at V and 8 bases at J, with 17 bases in the middle. This CDR3 is built from 14 residues. CDR1 is SGHRS, CDR2 YFSETQ, per germline. For the CDR3, the DNA is TGCGCCAGCAGCTTCACGGCGGACCAGCGTCAGCAGTACTTC. It is translated as CASSFTADQRQQYF.

This chain joins TRBV10-3 and TRBJ2-3, with D perhaps matching TRBD2 (5 bases). V lost 2 bases and J 5 bases, leaving 11 bases between the germline ends. Germline lookup yields CDR1 ENHRY and CDR2 SYGVKD. This CDR3 has 14 residues. The CDR3 nucleotides read TGTGCCATCAGTGAGATGGGAGCACTAGATACGCAGTATTTT. It codes for CAISEMGALDTQYF.

The V call is TRBV6-2 or TRBV6-3, the J call TRBJ1-4; D is perhaps TRBD1 (6 bases). The V and J ends lost 5 bases and 3 bases respectively, with 19 bases between them. The CDR3 covers 17 residues. Per germline, CDR1 MNHEY and CDR2 SVGEGT. The CDR3 here is CASSNAATGIANEKLFF. In DNA, the CDR3 is TGTGCCAGCAGTAACGCCGCTACAGGGATCGCTAATGAAAAACTGTTTTTT.

The chain couples TRBV7-6 to TRBJ2-1, with 11 bases aligning to TRBD2. In germline, CDR1 is SGHVS, CDR2 FNYEAQ. This CDR3 has 19 residues. The J segment lost 0 bases and the V segment lost 4 bases, leaving 11 bases of the junction unmatched. CDR3 DNA sequence: TGTGCCAGCAGCTATAGAACGGGACTAGCGGACCGCTCCTACAATGAGCAGTTCTTC. Translated, it gives CASSYRTGLADRSYNEQFF.

The V call is TRBV4-1, the J call TRBJ2-2; tentatively, D is TRBD2 (5 bases). Deletions cut 2 bases from V and 3 bases from J, with 10 bases between. From germline, CDR1 is MGHRA and CDR2 YSYEKL. The CDR3 is made up of 15 amino acids. CDR3 bases: TGCGCCAGCAGCCAAAACGAGGGCGACACCGGGGAGCTGTTTTTT. Amino acid sequence: CASSQNEGDTGELFF.

This clonotype was seen repeatedly, ten times or more. CDR3 sequence reads: CSARELGPPRQYF. CDR3 nucleotide sequence: TGCAGTGCTAGAGAACTAGGCCCCCCGAGGCAGTACTTC. V usage is TRBV20-1 and J usage is TRBJ2-7; D is perhaps TRBD2 (5 bases). CDR1 DFQATT and CDR2 SNEGSKA come from the germline V gene (reference sequence). Trimming pared 0 bases from V and 9 bases from J, leaving 15 bases between. The CDR3 extends over 13 amino acids.

The J gene is TRBJ2-3, the V gene TRBV7-8, with D unclear. V was clipped by 7 bases and J by 4 bases, with 15 bases between them. Germline-derived CDR1 and CDR2 are SGHVS and FQNEAQ. This CDR3 has 14 residues. The CDR3 loop reads CASTYSRVADTQYF. In DNA form, the CDR3 reads TGTGCCAGCACCTATTCACGGGTCGCAGATACGCAGTATTTT.

There are a few counts of this clonotype. The chain is built from TRBV20-1 and TRBJ2-2, with 8 bases that match TRBD2. V dropped 5 bases and J dropped 1; count of bases not matched to a gene: 6. The CDR3 runs 15 residues. Germline V lookup: CDR1 DFQATT, CDR2 SNEGSKA (reference sequence). The CDR3 region has the DNA TGCAGTGCTGACGAACTAGCGGTGAACACCGGGGAGCTGTTTTTT. This gives the protein CSADELAVNTGELFF.

This chain joins TRBV5-6 and TRBJ2-5; 12 bases are a match to TRBD1. This CDR3 is 14 amino acids long. J lost 5 bases, V lost 5 bases, and 4 bases had no gene match. Germline V gene sequence: CDR1 SGHDT, CDR2 YYEEEE. The CDR3 region is CASRGTGGGETQYF. The CDR3 DNA sequence: TGTGCCAGCAGAGGGACAGGGGGCGGGGAGACCCAGTACTTC. The variable domain in full, with the rest retrieved from reference TRBV5-6 and TRBJ2-5, is DAGVTQSPTHLIKTRGQQVTLRCSPKSGHDTVSWYQQALGQGPQFIFQYYEEEERQRGNFPDRFSGHQFPNYSSELNVNALLLGDSALYLCASRGTGGGETQYFGPGTRLLVL.

This clonotype was counted between two and nine times. The chain combines TRBV5-6 with TRBJ1-1; no reliable D call. Deletions cut 0 bases from V and 5 bases from J, with 8 bases between. This CDR3 contains 13 residues. Germline CDR1 reads SGHDT; CDR2 reads YYEEEE. CDR3 coding DNA: TGTGCCAGCAGCTTGGAAGGGAAGACTGAAGCTTTCTTT. Protein sequence: CASSLEGKTEAFF.

The genes are TRBV6-4 and TRBJ2-1; 7 bases line up with TRBD2. Germline CDR1 MRHNA, CDR2 SNTAGT. This CDR3 comprises 18 residues. The junction had 20 bases not matched to a gene; V was cut back by 11 bases and J by 1 base. The CDR3 nucleotides are TGTGCCTTCAGCCTTAAACCGCTGGGGGGGAGGTCCTACAATGAGCAGTTCTTC. Translation: CAFSLKPLGGRSYNEQFF.

The CDR3 is CASSLAGLAREQYF. For the CDR3, the DNA is TGTGCCAGCAGCTTAGCTGGGCTAGCTCGTGAGCAGTACTTC. This sequence joins TRBV7-2 and TRBJ2-7, with a weak D call TRBD2 (5 bases). CDR3 size: 14 residues. The V end was cut by 0 bases, the J end by 7 bases, with 13 bases between. The V gene's germline CDR1 is SGHTA and CDR2 FQGNSA.

V gene TRBV18 combines with J gene TRBJ2-7; D possibly corresponds to TRBD2 (5 bases). Germline V gene lookup returns CDR1 KGHSH and CDR2 LQKENI. CDR3 length equals 15 residues. V was pared by 0 bases and J by 6 bases, with 15 bases between. CDR3 coding DNA: TGTGCCAGCTCACCACCGGGCCTACTCGGAGGCGAGCAGTACTTC. It translates to CASSPPGLLGGEQYF.

The chain employs TRBV5-1 and TRBJ2-6, with D tentatively TRBD2 (6 bases). The germline CDR1 and CDR2 sequences are SGHRS and YFSETQ. V lost 7 bases and J lost 0, with 20 bases in between. The CDR3 runs to 18 residues. DNA for the CDR3: TGCGCCAGCCGCTCGGGAGTAAGGGATTTCTCTGGGGCCAACGTCCTGACTTTC. It specifies CASRSGVRDFSGANVLTF.

The chain combines TRBV5-6 with TRBJ2-1; D might be TRBD1 or TRBD2, each matching 5 bases. Looked up from germline, CDR1 is SGHDT and CDR2 is YYEEEE. The germline V and J ends were trimmed by 0 bases and 2 bases, with 15 bases remaining between them. The CDR3 has 17 amino acids. The DNA for the CDR3 is TGTGCCAGCAGCTTGGTGTACGGGGCACCAACCTACAATGAGCAGTTCTTC. Its translation is CASSLVYGAPTYNEQFF.

This sequence joins TRBV18 and TRBJ2-5; 10 nucleotides align to TRBD2. Per the germline V gene, CDR1 is KGHSH and CDR2 is LQKENI. V lost 6 bases, J lost 5 bases, and 6 bases stayed unmatched. This CDR3 spans 14 amino acids. CDR3 nucleotides: TGTGCCAGCTCCCTCACTAGCGGGATTGAGACCCAGTACTTC. It yields the protein CASSLTSGIETQYF.

This chain connects TRBV12-3 or TRBV12-4 to TRBJ2-1; a weak D match, TRBD1 (5 bases). The CDR3 consists of 15 residues. V lost 6 bases to trimming and J lost 3 bases, with 15 bases between them. For the CDR3, the DNA is TGTGCCAGCAGCCTCGACAGCAGCTTCTACAATGAGCAGTTCTTC. Translation: CASSLDSSFYNEQFF.

This sequence joins TRBV18 and TRBJ2-7, with 8 bases matching TRBD2. The CDR3 has 16 residues. Germline-derived CDR1 and CDR2 are KGHSH and LQKENI. V gave up 3 bases and J gave up 6 bases; unmatched junction bases: 13. The CDR3 bases are TGTGCCAGCTCACCTTCCTCAAGGAGCGGGAGTCGCGAGCAGTACTTC. Translation: CASSPSSRSGSREQYF. Drawing the rest from reference TRBV18 and TRBJ2-7, the complete variable domain is NAGVMQNPRHLVRRRGQEARLRCSPMKGHSHVYWYRQLPEEGLKFMVYLQKENIIDESGMPKERFSAEFPKEGPSILRIQQVVRGDSAAYFCASSPSSRSGSREQYFGPGTRLTVT.

This clonotype was counted only a few times. The rearrangement joins TRBV6-1 to TRBJ2-1, with 7 bases matching TRBD1. The germline CDR1 and CDR2 sequences are MNHNS and SASEGT. V gave up 3 bases and J gave up 2 bases; unmatched junction bases: 4. The CDR3 has 15 residues. The CDR3 here is CASSEDRLAYNEQFF. The CDR3 DNA reads TGTGCCAGCAGTGAGGACAGGCTCGCCTACAATGAGCAGTTCTTC.

The sample holds many counts of this clonotype. This sequence joins TRBV20-1 and TRBJ2-1, with 7 nucleotides matching TRBD2. The CDR3 is 14 amino acids. Trimming cost V 1 base and J 10 bases; bases outside gene matches: 10. The germline CDR1 and CDR2 sequences are DFQATT and SNEGSKA (reference sequence). The CDR3 bases are TGCAGTGCTAGAGCCAGCGGGGCCGTAGGGGAGCAGTTCTTC. Its protein product is CSARASGAVGEQFF.